This TCR beta chain was captured in a study of T cells in women clearing cervical HPV infection. Turning to the study itself: Controls gave blood once infection was undetectable; cases at lesion identification. HLA type could not be excluded as a confounder.

Clones were sequenced by immunoSEQ multiplex PCR, and TCRdb holds only the in-frame ones, with some missing. With 30,000 or so clones in the sample, the ten largest clones hold 8.4%. Findings of the study overall: CIN3+ cases had significantly higher TCR richness than controls; evenness did not differ.

Remarks on this clone: Its antigen is not known.

MY09/MY11 PCR detected cervical HPV DNA; dot-blot assigned genotypes. The sequenced sample was blood buffy coat. The sequence derives from a woman aged 18 to 75 with a cervical HPV16 infection that either progressed to CIN3+ or cleared (not recorded which).

CDR3 protein: CASTEQVNSPLHF. The sequenced CDR3 bases are TGTGCCAGCACCGAGCAGGTTAATTCACCC. The rearrangement links TRBV7-9 to TRBJ1-6; unclear D gene. The read finishes 3 residues shy of the CDR3 end, and the germline J gene is used to complete it. From germline, CDR1 is SEHNR and CDR2 FQNEAQ (reference sequence). The length of the CDR3 is 13 residues. V lost 7 bases and J 6 bases, leaving 10 bases between the germline ends.